This T cell receptor beta chain was captured in a study of STAT5B mutations in CD4+ large granular lymphocyte leukemia. Whole-study results and caveats: Top patient clones used TRBV06 genes more often: 8/27 versus 2/35 in controls.

The germline V gene encodes CDR1 SQVTM and CDR2 ANQGSEA. With 6 bases removed from V and 1 base from J, the gap between germline ends came to 35 bases. This CDR3 is 21 amino acids long. As concerns this clone: Its matching antigen is unknown.

The table came from immunoSEQ multiplex PCR; TCRdb's copy has only in-frame clones and leaves some out. Of 20,000 to 25,000 clones listed, roughly 70% were seen once; the top ten hold about 0.6%. The sequencing input was CD4+ T cells from blood buffy coats. This chain links TRBV29-1 with TRBJ2-3; maybe TRBD2 (7 bases). This TCR came from a human donor in good health. CDR3 sequence (DNA): TGCAGCGTCTTGAGGGTCGCCTCACCCAGACACAGGGAGGGGGGCACAGATACGCAGTATTTT. It codes for CSVLRVASPRHREGGTDTQYF.